This T cell receptor beta chain was retrieved from a study of blood T cell repertoires in COVID-19. About the study: There were acute and convalescent COVID-19 samples, and they came from the United States, Italy and Spain. PBMCs, B-cell-depleted T cells, or T cells provided the cDNA or gDNA that made up the material.

Original methodology: Cell counts per sample came from amplifying reference gene primers. Generated by immunoSEQ multiplex PCR, the TCRdb table keeps only in-frame clones and is missing some. V and J calls and clone size are copied from that table; D and trimming were computed from the DNA. The data contain around 300,000 clones, roughly nine tenths of them singletons. Sequencing used peripheral blood. This receptor was taken from a woman between 40 and 50 years old who had recovered from COVID-19.

The CDR3 DNA sequence: TGTGCCAGCAGCCCGCTGGCTTCAGAGCAGTTCTTC. This codes for CASSPLASEQFF. The rearrangement links TRBV11-2 to TRBJ2-1, with unresolved D. This CDR3 has 12 residues. The germline gives CDR1 SGHAT, CDR2 FQNNGV. The V end was cut by 5 bases, the J end by 10 bases, with 12 bases between. The whole variable domain, remainder taken from reference TRBV11-2 and TRBJ2-1, is EAGVAQSPRYKIIEKRQSVAFWCNPISGHATLYWYQQILGQGPKLLIQFQNNGVVDDSQLPKDRFSAERLKGVDSTLKIQPAKLEDSAVYLCASSPLASEQFFGPGTRLTVL.